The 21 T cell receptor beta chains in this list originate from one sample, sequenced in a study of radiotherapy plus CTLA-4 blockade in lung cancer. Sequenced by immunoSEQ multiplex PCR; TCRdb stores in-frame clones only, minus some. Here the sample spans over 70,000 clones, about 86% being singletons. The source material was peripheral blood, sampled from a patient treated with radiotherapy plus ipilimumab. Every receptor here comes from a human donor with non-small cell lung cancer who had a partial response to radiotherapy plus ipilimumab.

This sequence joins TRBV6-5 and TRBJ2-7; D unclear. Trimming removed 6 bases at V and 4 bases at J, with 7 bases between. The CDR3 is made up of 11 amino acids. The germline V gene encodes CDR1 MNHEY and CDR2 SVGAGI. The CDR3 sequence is CASSAGYEQYV. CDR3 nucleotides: TGTGCCAGCAGCGCCGGGTACGAGCAGTACGTC.

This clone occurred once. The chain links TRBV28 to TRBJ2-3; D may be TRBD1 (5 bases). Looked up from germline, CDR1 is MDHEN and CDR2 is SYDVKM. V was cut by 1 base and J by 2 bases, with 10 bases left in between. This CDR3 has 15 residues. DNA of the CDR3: TGTGCCAGCAGTTTATTGCAGGGTTACACAGATACGCAGTATTTT. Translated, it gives CASSLLQGYTDTQYF.

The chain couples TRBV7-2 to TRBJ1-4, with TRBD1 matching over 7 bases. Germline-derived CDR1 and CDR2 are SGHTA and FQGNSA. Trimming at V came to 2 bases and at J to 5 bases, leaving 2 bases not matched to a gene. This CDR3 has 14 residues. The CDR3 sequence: CASSLLGQNEKLFF. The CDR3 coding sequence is TGTGCCAGCAGCTTATTGGGACAGAATGAAAAACTGTTTTTT.

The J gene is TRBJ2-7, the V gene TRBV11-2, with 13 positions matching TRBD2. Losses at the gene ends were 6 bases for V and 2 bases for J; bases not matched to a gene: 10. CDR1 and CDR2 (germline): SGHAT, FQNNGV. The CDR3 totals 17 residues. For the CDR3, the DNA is TGTGCCAGCAGGTTCCTGACTAGCGGGAGGACGGCCTACGAGCAGTACTTC. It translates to CASRFLTSGRTAYEQYF.

CDR3 DNA sequence: TGTGCCAGCTCACTAACTAGCGGGGTAGACAATGAGCAGTTCTTC. Its protein product is CASSLTSGVDNEQFF. The chain is built from TRBV18 and TRBJ2-1, with TRBD2 identical over 10 bases. This CDR3 has 15 residues. Unmatched junction bases numbered 5, after V lost 4 bases and J lost 5 bases. Germline-derived CDR1 and CDR2 are KGHSH and LQKENI.

This chain's CDR3 is CASSLQGWRQETQYF. Written as DNA, the CDR3 is TGCGCCAGCAGCTTGCAGGGATGGCGCCAAGAGACCCAGTACTTC. V usage is TRBV5-1 and J usage is TRBJ2-5, with TRBD1 as a possible D gene (5 bases). Germline CDR1 reads SGHRS; CDR2 reads YFSETQ. The length of the CDR3 is 15 residues. V was pared by 1 base and J by 1 base, with 11 bases between.

The chain's CDR3 is CASSPLAGGPFTQYF. The CDR3 nucleotides read TGCGCCAGCAGTCCTCTAGCGGGAGGCCCATTTACGCAGTATTTT. V usage is TRBV10-2 and J usage is TRBJ2-3; 11 bases map to TRBD2. The V gene end was trimmed by 5 bases and the J gene end by 8 bases; junction bases not matched to a gene: 9. The CDR3 is made up of 15 amino acids. Germline lookup yields CDR1 WSHSY and CDR2 SAAADI.

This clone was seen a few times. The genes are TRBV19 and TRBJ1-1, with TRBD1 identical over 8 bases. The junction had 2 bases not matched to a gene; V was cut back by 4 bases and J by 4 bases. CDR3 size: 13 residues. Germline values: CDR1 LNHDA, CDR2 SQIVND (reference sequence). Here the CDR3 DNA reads TGTGCCAGTAGTAGAACAGGGGGCACTGAAGCTTTCTTT. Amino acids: CASSRTGGTEAFF.

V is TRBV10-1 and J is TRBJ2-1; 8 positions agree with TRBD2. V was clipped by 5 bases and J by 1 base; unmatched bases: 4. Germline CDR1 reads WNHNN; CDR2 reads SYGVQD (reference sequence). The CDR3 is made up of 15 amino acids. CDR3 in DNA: TGCGCCAGCAGTTTTAGCGGGACGTCCTACAATGAGCAGTTCTTC. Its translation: CASSFSGTSYNEQFF.

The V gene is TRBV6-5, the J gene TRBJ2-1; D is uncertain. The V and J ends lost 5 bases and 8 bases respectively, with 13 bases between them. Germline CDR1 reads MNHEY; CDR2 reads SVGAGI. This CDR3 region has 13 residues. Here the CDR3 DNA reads TGTGCCAGCAGTCCAAGACTGCCGGATGAGCAGTTCTTC. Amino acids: CASSPRLPDEQFF.

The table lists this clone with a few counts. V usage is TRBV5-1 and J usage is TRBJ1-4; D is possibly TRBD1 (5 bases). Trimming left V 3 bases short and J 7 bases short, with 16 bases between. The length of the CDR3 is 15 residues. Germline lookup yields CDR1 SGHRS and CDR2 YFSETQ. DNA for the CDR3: TGCGCCAGCAGCTGGATGACAGCGACGGGTGAAAAACTGTTTTTT. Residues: CASSWMTATGEKLFF.

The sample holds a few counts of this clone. CDR3 nucleotide sequence: TGCGCCAGCAGCTTGGATACCGGGACTAGCGGGAAGCAGTTGTACTTC. Protein sequence: CASSLDTGTSGKQLYF. The rearrangement links TRBV5-1 to TRBJ2-7; 13 bases match TRBD2. Unmatched junction bases numbered 12, after V lost 0 bases and J lost 12 bases. The CDR3 contains 16 residues. In germline, CDR1 is SGHRS, CDR2 YFSETQ.

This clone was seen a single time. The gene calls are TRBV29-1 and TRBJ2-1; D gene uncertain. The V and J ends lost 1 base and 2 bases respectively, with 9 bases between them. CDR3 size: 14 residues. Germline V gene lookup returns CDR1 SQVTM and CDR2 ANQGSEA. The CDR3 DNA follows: TGCAGCGTTGAAGTAACCGGAGCCTACAATGAGCAGTTCTTC. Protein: CSVEVTGAYNEQFF.

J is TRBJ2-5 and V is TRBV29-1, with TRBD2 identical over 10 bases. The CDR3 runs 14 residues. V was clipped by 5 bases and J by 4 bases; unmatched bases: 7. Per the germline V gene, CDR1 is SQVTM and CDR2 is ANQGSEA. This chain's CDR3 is CSVRLAGRGETQYF. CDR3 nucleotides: TGCAGCGTTAGACTAGCGGGTAGGGGAGAGACCCAGTACTTC.

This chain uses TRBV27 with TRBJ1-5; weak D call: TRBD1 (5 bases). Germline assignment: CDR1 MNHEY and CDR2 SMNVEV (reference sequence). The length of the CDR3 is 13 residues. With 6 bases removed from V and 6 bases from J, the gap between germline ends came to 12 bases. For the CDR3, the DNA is TGTGCCAGCAGCTCTTGGGGCGGTCAGCCCCAGCATTTT. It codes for CASSSWGGQPQHF.

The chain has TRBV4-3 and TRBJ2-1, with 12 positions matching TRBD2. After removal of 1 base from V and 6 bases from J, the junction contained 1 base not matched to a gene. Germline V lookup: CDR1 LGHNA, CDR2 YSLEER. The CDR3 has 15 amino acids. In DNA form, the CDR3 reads TGCGCCAGCAGCCAAGGACTAGCGGGAGCCAATGAGCAGTTCTTC. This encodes CASSQGLAGANEQFF.

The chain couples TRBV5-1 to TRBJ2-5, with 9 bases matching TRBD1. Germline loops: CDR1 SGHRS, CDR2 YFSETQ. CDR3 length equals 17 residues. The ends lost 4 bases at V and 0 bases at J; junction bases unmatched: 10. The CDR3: CASSRSGTGTYQETQYF. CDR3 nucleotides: TGCGCCAGCAGCCGGTCCGGGACAGGGACCTACCAAGAGACCCAGTACTTC. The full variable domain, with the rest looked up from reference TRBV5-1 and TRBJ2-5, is KAGVTQTPRYLIKTRGQQVTLSCSPISGHRSVSWYQQTPGQGLQFLFEYFSETQRNKGNFPGRFSGRQFSNSRSEMNVSTLELGDSALYLCASSRSGTGTYQETQYFGPGTRLLVL.

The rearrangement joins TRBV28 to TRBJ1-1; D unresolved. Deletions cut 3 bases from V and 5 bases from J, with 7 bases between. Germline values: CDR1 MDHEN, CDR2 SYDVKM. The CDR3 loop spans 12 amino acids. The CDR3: CASSFLPTEAFF. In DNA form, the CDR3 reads TGTGCCAGCAGTTTTCTACCTACTGAAGCTTTCTTT. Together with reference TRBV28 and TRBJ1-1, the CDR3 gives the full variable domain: DVKVTQSSRYLVKRTGEKVFLECVQDMDHENMFWYRQDPGLGLRLIYFSYDVKMKEKGDIPEGYSVSREKKERFSLILESASTNQTSMYLCASSFLPTEAFFGQGTRLTVV.

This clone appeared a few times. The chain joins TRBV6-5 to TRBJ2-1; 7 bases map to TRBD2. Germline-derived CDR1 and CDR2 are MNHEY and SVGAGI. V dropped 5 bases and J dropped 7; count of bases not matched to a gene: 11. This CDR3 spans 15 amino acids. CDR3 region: CASSPTWTRQNEQFF. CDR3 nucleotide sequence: TGTGCCAGCAGTCCAACATGGACTAGGCAGAATGAGCAGTTCTTC.

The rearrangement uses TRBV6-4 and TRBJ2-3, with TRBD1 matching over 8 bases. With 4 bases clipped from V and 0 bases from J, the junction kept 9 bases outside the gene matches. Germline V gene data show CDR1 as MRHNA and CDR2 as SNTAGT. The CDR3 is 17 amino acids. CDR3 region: CASSGIGGTGSTDTQYF. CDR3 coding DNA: TGTGCCAGCAGTGGTATAGGAGGGACAGGTAGCACAGATACGCAGTATTTT.

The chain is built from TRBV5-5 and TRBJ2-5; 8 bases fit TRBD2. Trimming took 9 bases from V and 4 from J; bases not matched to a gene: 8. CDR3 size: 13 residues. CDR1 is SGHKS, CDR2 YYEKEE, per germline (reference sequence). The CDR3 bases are TGTGCCACCCAAAGAGGGACTAGAGAGACCCAGTACTTC. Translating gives CATQRGTRETQYF. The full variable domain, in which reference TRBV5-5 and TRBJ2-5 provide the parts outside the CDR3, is DAGVTQSPTHLIKTRGQQVTLRCSPISGHKSVSWYQQVLGQGPQFIFQYYEKEERGRGNFPDRFSARQFPNYSSELNVNALLLGDSALYLCATQRGTRETQYFGPGTRLLVL.